The sequence of this TCR beta chain was determined in a study of naive and memory T cell subsets. This CDR3 is built from 15 residues. Trimming left V 3 bases short and J 5 bases short, with 16 bases between. Germline V gene data show CDR1 as LNHDA and CDR2 as SQIVND (reference sequence). This clonotype has a handful of counts. The library had UMIs added by 3' ligation of an oligonucleotide to TCR cDNA. The SP2 primer and nested alpha and beta constant region primers amplified ligated cDNA in four rounds. For blood and skin samples, reverse transcription used TCR alpha and beta constant primers. MiXCR was run by TCRdb on the 5' RACE reads, yielding one entry per CDR3 protein. This sample has 56,000 or so distinct CDR3 sequences, with around 7.3% found just once.

This TCR was sampled from a female donor in good health. J is TRBJ1-2 and V is TRBV19; perhaps TRBD1 as D (5 bases). CDR3 residues: CASSMKHRNVYGYTF. CDR3 bases: TGTGCCAGTAGTATGAAACACAGGAACGTTTATGGCTACACCTTC. The full variable domain, with the rest looked up from reference TRBV19 and TRBJ1-2, is DGGITQSPKYLFRKEGQNVTLSCEQNLNHDAMYWYRQDPGQGLRLIYYSQIVNDFQKGDIAEGYSVSREKKESFPLTVTSAQKNPTAFYLCASSMKHRNVYGYTFGSGTRLTVV.